This paragraph reports one T cell receptor (beta chain). The CDR3 consists of 18 residues. The germline V gene encodes CDR1 SEHNR and CDR2 FQNEAQ (reference sequence). The V gene end was trimmed by 2 bases and the J gene end by 2 bases; junction bases not matched to a gene: 14. These data originate in a study of shared T cell receptors in the human thymus. The assay was immunoSEQ multiplex PCR, and TCRdb's table has in-frame clones only and misses some. The sample comprises 500,000 to 850,000 clones, more than 70% of which are singletons, and about 0.0094% rests with the top ten. This sample was also put to use in a study of human thymus T cells.

This chain links TRBV7-9 with TRBJ2-5; TRBD2 aligns across 7 bases. The sequencing input was thymocytes. This clonotype was obtained from a boy under two years old with a congenital heart defect. CDR3 sequence: CASSLRGGLGGPQETQYF. The CDR3 nucleotides read TGTGCCAGCAGCTTAAGGGGAGGGTTGGGAGGACCTCAAGAGACCCAGTACTTC.